This TCR beta chain was profiled in a study of T cells in Graves' hyperthyroidism and ophthalmopathy. Study in general: Peripheral blood was secured at the point of initial diagnosis, before any treatment. General study results and limits: Most thyroid clonotypes expanded above 0.001 were also detected in blood.

This clonotype appeared many times. Its antigen is as yet unknown. Trimming cost V 3 bases and J 1 base, with 17 bases left between them. The CDR3 sequence is 17 residues long. The V gene's germline CDR1 is SGHKS and CDR2 YYEKEE (reference sequence). In patients aged 18 to 65, hyperthyroidism was newly diagnosed, with duration under 2 months. There were TCR beta CDR3 regions amplified from RNA transcripts. The HTBI primer set drove a first-round RT-PCR of the TCR CDR3. TCRdb passed the multiplex PCR reads through MiXCR, listing each CDR3 protein once. Among more than 600,000 distinct CDR3 sequences listed, less than 20% were seen once.

This receptor was obtained from a man younger than 30 with Graves' hyperthyroidism. Sample: blood. The chain employs TRBV5-5 and TRBJ2-1; D possibly uses TRBD1 or TRBD2 (5 bases each). The CDR3 protein is CASSSLPGTVSYNEQFF. The CDR3 DNA follows: TGTGCCAGCAGCTCTCTACCCGGGACGGTGTCCTACAATGAGCAGTTCTTC. Full variable domain (outside the CDR3, taken from reference TRBV5-5 and TRBJ2-1): DAGVTQSPTHLIKTRGQQVTLRCSPISGHKSVSWYQQVLGQGPQFIFQYYEKEERGRGNFPDRFSARQFPNYSSELNVNALLLGDSALYLCASSSLPGTVSYNEQFFGPGTRLTVL.